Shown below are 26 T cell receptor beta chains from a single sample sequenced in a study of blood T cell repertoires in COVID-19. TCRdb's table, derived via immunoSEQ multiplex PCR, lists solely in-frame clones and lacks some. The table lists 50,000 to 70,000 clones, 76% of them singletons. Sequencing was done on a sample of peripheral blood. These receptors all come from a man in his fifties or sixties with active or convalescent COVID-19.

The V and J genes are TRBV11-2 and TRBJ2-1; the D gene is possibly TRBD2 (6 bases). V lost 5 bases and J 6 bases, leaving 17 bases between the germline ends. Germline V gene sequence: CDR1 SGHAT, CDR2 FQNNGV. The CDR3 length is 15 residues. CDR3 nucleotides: TGTGCCAGCAGCAGACTAGTGTTTGAAGGCAATGAGCAGTTCTTC. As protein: CASSRLVFEGNEQFF.

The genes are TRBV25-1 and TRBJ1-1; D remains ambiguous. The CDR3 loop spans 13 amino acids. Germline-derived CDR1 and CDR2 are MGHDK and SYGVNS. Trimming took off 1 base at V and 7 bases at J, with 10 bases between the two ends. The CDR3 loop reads CASSEWNRGEAFF. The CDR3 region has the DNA TGTGCCAGCAGTGAATGGAACCGGGGTGAAGCTTTCTTT.

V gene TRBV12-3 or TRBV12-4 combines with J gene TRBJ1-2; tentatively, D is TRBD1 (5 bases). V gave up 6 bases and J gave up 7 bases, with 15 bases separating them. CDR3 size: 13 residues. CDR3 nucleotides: TGTGCCAGCAGACAGGACAACTTCGGTGGCTACACCTTC. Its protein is CASRQDNFGGYTF.

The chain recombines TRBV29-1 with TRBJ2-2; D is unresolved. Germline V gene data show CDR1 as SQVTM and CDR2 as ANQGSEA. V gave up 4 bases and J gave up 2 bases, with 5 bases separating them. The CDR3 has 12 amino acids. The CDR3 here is CSVGSNTGELFF. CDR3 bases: TGCAGCGTTGGGAGTAACACCGGGGAGCTGTTTTTT.

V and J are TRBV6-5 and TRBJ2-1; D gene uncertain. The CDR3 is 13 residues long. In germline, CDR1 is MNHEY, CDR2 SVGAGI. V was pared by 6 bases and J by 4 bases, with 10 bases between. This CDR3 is CASSRDSYNEQFF. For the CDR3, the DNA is TGTGCCAGCAGCCGTGACTCTTACAATGAGCAGTTCTTC.

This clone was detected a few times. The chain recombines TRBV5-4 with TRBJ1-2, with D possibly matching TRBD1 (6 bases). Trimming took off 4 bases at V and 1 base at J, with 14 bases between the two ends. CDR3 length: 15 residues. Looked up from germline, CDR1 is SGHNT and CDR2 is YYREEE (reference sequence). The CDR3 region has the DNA TGTGCCAGCAGCCCCGGCAGGGGTTATAACTATGGCTACACCTTC. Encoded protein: CASSPGRGYNYGYTF.

For the CDR3, the DNA is TGCGCCAGCACCCGGGATTCGAACACTGAAGCTTTCTTT. Protein product: CASTRDSNTEAFF. The chain carries TRBV10-1 and TRBJ1-1; D remains unclear. V was trimmed by 7 bases and J by 1 base, leaving 10 bases between them. This CDR3 comprises 13 residues. Germline CDR1 and CDR2: WNHNN and SYGVQD (reference sequence).

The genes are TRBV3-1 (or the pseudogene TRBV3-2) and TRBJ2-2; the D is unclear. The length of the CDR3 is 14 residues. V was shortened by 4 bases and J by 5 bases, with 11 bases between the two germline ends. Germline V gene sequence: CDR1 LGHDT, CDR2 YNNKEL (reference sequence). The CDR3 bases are TGTGCCAGCAGCCCTTTAGACAAGACCGGGGAGCTGTTTTTT. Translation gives CASSPLDKTGELFF.

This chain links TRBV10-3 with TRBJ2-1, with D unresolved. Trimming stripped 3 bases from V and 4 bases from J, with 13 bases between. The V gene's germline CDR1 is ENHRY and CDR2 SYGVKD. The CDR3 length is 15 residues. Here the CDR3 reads CAISDSTSSYNEQFF. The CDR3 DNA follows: TGTGCCATCAGTGATAGCACGTCGAGTTACAATGAGCAGTTCTTC.

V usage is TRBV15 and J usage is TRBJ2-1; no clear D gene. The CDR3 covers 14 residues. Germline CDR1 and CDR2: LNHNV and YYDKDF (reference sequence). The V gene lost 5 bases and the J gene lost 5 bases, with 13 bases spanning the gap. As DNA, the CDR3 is TGTGCCACCAGCCCTGACTTCCGAAACAATGAGCAGTTCTTC. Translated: CATSPDFRNNEQFF.

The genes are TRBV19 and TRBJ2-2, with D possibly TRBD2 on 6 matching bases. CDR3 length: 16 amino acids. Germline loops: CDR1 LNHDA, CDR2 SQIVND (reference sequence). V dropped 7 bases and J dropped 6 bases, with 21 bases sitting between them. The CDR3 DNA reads TGTGCCAGTACTAAGGGGACTGGAGGCCTCCCCGGGGAGCTGTTTTTT. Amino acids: CASTKGTGGLPGELFF.

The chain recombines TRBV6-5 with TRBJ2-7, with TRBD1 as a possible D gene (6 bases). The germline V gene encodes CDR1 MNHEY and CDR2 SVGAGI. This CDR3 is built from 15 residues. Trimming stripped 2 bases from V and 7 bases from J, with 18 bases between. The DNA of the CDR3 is TGTGCCAGCAGTTACCAAGACAGGCCCCTTTATGAGCAGTACTTC. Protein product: CASSYQDRPLYEQYF.

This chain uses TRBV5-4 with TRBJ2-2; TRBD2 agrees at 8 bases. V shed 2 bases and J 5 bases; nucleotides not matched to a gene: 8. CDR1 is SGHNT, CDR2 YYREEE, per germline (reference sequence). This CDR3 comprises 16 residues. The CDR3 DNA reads TGTGCCAGCAGCTTAACCTCCGGGAGGGGAACCGGGGAGCTGTTTTTT. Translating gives CASSLTSGRGTGELFF.

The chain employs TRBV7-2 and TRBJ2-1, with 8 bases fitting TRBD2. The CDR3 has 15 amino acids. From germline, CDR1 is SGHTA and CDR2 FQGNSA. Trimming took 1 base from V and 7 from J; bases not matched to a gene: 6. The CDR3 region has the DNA TGTGCCAGCAGCTTAGAGGCGGGAGGTCTTAATGAGCAGTTCTTC. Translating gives CASSLEAGGLNEQFF.

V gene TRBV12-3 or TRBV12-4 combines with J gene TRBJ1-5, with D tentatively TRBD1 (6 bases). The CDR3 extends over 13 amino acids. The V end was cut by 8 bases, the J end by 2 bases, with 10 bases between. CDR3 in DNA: TGTGCCAGCGGAAGACAGGGCAATCAGCCCCAGCATTTT. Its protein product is CASGRQGNQPQHF.

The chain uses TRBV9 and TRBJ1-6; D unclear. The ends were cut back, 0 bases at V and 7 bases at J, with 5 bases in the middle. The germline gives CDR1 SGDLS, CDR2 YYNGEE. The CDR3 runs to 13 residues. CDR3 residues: CASSVDLNSPLHF. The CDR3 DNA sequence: TGTGCCAGCAGCGTAGATTTAAATTCACCCCTCCACTTT.

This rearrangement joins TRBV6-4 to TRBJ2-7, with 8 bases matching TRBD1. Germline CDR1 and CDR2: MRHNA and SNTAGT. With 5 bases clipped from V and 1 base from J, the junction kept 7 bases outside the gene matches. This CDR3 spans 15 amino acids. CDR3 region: CASSRIRTGSYEQYF. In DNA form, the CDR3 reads TGTGCCAGCAGTCGAATACGGACAGGGTCCTACGAGCAGTACTTC.

CDR3 sequence reads: CASLGGDGYTF. The CDR3, as DNA: TGTGCCAGCCTGGGTGGAGATGGCTACACCTTC. This chain joins TRBV27 and TRBJ1-2, with no clear D. Trimming left V 8 bases short and J 6 bases short, with 10 bases between. CDR1 and CDR2 from the germline V gene are MNHEY and SMNVEV (reference sequence). The length of the CDR3 is 11 residues.

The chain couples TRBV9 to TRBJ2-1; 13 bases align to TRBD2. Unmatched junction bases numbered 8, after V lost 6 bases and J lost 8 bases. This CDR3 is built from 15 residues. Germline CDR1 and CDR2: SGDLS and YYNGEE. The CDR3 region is CASTPLAGGSYEQFF. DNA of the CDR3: TGTGCCAGCACCCCACTAGCGGGGGGGTCCTATGAGCAGTTCTTC.

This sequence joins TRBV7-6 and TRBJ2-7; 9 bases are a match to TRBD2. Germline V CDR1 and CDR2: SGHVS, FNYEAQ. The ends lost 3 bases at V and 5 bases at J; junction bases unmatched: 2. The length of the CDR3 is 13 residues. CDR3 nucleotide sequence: TGTGCCAGCAGCTTTGGCGGGAGGGACGAGCAGTACTTC. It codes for CASSFGGRDEQYF.

The CDR3 sequence is CASSLDRVGEKLFF. The CDR3 DNA reads as TGCGCCAGCAGCTTGGACAGGGTTGGGGAAAAACTGTTTTTT. J is TRBJ1-4 and V is TRBV5-1, with D possibly matching TRBD1 (6 bases). Per germline, CDR1 SGHRS and CDR2 YFSETQ. The CDR3 has 14 amino acids. V was pared by 0 bases and J by 8 bases, with 11 bases between.

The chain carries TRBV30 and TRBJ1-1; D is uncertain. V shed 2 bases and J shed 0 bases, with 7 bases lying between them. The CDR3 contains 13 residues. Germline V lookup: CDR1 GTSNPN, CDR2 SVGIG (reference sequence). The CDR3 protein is CAWSYQVNTEAFF. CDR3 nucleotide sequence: TGTGCCTGGAGTTATCAGGTGAACACTGAAGCTTTCTTT.

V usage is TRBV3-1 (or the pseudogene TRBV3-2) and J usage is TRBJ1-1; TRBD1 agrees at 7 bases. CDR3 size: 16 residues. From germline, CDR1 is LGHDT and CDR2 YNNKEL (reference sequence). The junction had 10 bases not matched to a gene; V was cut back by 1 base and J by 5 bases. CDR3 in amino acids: CASSQGPHRGQTEAFF. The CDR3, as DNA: TGTGCCAGCAGCCAAGGCCCCCACAGGGGTCAAACTGAAGCTTTCTTT.

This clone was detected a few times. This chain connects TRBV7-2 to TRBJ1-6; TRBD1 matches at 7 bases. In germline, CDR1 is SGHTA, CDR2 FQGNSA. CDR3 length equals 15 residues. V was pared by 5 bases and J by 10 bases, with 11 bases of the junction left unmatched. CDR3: CASSPADRDSSPLHF. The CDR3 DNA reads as TGTGCCAGCAGCCCAGCCGACAGGGACTCGTCACCCCTCCACTTT.

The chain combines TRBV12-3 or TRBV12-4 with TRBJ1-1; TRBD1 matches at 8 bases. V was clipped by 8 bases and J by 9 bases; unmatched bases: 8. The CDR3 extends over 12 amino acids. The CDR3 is CASQGAEMKAFF. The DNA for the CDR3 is TGTGCCAGCCAGGGGGCAGAGATGAAAGCTTTCTTT.

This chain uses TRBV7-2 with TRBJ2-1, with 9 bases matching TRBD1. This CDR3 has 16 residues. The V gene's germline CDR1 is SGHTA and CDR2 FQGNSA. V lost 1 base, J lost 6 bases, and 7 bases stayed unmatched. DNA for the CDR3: TGTGCCAGCAGCTTAGGGACAGGGGTATTTTCCAATGAGCAGTTCTTC. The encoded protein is CASSLGTGVFSNEQFF.